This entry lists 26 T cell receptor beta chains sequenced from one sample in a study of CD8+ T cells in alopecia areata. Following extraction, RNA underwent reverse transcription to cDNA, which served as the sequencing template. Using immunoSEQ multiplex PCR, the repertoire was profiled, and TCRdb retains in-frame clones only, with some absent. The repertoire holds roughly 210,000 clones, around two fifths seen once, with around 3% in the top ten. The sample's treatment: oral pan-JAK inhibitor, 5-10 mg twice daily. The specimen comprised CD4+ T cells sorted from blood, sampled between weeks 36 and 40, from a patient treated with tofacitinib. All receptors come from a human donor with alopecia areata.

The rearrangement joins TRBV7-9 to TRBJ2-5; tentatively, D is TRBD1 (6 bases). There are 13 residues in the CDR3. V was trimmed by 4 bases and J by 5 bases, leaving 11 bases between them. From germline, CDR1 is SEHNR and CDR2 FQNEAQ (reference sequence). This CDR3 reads CASSYRDRETQYF. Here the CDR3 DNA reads TGTGCCAGCAGCTACAGGGACCGGGAGACCCAGTACTTC.

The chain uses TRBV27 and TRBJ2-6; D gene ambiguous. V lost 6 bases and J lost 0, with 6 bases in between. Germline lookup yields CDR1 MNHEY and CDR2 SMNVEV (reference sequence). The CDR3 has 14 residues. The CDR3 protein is CASRGSSGANVLTF. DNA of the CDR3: TGTGCCAGCAGAGGTAGCTCTGGGGCCAACGTCCTGACTTTC.

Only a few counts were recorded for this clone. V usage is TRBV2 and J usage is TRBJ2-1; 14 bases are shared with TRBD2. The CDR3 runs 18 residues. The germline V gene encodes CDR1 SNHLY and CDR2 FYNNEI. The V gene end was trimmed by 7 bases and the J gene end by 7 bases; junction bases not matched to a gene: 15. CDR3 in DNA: TGTGCCAGCAACCCTCCCACAGGGGGACTAGCGGGAGTTAATGAGCAGTTCTTC. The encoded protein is CASNPPTGGLAGVNEQFF.

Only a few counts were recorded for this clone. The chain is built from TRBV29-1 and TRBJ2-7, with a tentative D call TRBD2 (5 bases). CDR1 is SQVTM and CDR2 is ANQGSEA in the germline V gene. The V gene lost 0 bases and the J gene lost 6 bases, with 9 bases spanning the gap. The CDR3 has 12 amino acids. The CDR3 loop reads CSVEDEGGEQYF. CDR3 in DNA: TGCAGCGTTGAAGATGAGGGCGGCGAGCAGTACTTC.

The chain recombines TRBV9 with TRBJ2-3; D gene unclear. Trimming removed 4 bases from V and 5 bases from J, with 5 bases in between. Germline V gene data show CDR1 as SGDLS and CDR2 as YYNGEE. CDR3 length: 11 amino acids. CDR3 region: CASSLGDTQYF. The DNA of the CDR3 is TGTGCCAGCAGCCTCGGAGATACGCAGTATTTT. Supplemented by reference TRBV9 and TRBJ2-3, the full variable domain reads DSGVTQTPKHLITATGQRVTLRCSPRSGDLSVYWYQQSLDQGLQFLIQYYNGEERAKGNILERFSAQQFPDLHSELNLSSLELGDSALYFCASSLGDTQYFGPGTRLTVL.

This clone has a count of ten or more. CDR3 residues: CASSLFRGQGTEAFF. The CDR3 coding sequence is TGTGCCAGCAGTTTATTCAGGGGGCAAGGCACTGAAGCTTTCTTT. This chain joins TRBV7-9 and TRBJ1-1, with 8 bases that match TRBD1. From germline, CDR1 is SEHNR and CDR2 FQNEAQ (reference sequence). V was pared by 6 bases and J by 4 bases, with 10 bases of the junction left unmatched. The CDR3 sequence is 15 residues long.

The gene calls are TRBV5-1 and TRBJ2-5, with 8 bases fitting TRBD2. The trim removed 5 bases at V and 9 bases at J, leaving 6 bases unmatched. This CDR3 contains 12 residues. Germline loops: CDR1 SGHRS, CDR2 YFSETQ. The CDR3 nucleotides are TGCGCCAGCAGTGTTAGCGGGGAGGCCCAGTACTTC. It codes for CASSVSGEAQYF.

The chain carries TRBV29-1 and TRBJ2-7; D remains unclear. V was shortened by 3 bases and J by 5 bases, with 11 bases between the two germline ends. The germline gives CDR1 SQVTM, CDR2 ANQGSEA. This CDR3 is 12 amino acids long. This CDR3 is CSVEGLGDEQYF. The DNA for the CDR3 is TGCAGCGTTGAGGGTTTAGGTGACGAGCAGTACTTC.

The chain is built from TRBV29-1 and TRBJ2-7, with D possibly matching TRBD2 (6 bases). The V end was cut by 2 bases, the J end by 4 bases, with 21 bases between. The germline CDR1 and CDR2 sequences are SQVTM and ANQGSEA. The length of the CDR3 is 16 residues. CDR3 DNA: TGCAGCGTTGAAAAGGTTGGGGGGAAGGGGCCGTACGAGCAGTACTTC. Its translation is CSVEKVGGKGPYEQYF.

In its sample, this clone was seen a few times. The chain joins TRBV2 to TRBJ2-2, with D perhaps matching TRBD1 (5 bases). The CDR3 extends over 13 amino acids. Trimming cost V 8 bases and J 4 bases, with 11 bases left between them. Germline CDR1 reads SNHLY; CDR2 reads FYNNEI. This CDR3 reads CASGREGTGELFF. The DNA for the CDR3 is TGTGCCAGCGGCAGGGAAGGCACCGGGGAGCTGTTTTTT.

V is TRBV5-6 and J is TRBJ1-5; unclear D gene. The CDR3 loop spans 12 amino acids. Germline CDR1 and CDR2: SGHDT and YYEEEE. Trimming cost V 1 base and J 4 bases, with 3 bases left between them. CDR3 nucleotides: TGTGCCAGCAGCTTGCAGAATCAGCCCCAGCATTTT. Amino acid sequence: CASSLQNQPQHF.

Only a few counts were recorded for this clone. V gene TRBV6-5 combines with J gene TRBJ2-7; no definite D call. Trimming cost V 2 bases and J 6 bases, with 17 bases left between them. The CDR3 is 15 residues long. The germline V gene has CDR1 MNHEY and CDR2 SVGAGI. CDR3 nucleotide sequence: TGTGCCAGCAGTTACCTCCGCGGTCGAGGCTCCGAGCAGTACTTC. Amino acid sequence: CASSYLRGRGSEQYF.

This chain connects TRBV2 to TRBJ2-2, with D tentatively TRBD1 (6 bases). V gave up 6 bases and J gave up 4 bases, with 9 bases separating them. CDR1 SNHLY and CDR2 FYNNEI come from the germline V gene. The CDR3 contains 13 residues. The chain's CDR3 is CASRGRGTGELFF. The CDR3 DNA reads TGTGCCAGCAGGGGCAGGGGCACCGGGGAGCTGTTTTTT.

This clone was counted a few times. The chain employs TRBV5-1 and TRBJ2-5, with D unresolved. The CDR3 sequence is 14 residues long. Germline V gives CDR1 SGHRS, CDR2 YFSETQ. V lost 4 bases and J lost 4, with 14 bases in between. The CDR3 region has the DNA TGCGCCAGCAGCGACGCTGTGGGCACAGAGACCCAGTACTTC. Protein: CASSDAVGTETQYF. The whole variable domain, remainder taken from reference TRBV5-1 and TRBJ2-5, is KAGVTQTPRYLIKTRGQQVTLSCSPISGHRSVSWYQQTPGQGLQFLFEYFSETQRNKGNFPGRFSGRQFSNSRSEMNVSTLELGDSALYLCASSDAVGTETQYFGPGTRLLVL.

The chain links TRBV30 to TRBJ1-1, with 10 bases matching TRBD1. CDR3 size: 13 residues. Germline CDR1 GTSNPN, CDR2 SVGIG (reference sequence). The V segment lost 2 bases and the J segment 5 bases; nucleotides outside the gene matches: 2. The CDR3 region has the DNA TGTGCCTGGAGTTGGGACAGGGGTACTGAAGCTTTCTTT. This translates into CAWSWDRGTEAFF.

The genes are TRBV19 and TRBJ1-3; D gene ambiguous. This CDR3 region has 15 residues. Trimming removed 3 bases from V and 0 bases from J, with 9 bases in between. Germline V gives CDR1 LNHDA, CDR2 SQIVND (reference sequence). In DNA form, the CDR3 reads TGTGCCAGTAGTATGGTCCTGAACTCTGGAAACACCATATATTTT. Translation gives CASSMVLNSGNTIYF.

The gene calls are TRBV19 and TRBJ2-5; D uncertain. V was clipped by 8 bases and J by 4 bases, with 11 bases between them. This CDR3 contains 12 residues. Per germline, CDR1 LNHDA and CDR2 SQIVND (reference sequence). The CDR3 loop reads CASGRVGETQYF. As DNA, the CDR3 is TGTGCCAGTGGCCGGGTTGGAGAGACCCAGTACTTC.

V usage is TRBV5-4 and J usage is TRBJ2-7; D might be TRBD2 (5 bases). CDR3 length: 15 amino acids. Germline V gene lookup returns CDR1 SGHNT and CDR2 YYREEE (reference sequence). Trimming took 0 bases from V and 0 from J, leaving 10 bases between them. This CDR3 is CASSLGGSASYEQYF. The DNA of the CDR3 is TGTGCCAGCAGCTTGGGAGGGAGTGCCTCCTACGAGCAGTACTTC.

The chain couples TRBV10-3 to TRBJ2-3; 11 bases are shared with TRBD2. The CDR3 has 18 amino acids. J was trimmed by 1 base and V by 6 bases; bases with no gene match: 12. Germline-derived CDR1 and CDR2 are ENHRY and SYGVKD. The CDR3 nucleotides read TGTGCCATCAGCCCGGTCGGGACTAGCGGCCTTGGCACAGATACGCAGTATTTT. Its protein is CAISPVGTSGLGTDTQYF.

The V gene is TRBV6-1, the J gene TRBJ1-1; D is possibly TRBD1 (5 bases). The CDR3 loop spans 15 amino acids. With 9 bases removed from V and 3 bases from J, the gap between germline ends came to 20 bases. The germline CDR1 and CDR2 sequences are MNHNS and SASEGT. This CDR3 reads CASYLAGLGDTEAFF. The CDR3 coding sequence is TGTGCCAGTTACCTCGCGGGGTTGGGGGACACTGAAGCTTTCTTT.

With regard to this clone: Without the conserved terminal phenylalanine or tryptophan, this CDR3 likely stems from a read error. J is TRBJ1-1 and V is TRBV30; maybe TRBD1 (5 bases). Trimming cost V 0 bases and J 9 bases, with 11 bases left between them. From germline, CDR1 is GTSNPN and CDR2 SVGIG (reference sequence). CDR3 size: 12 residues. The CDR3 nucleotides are TGTGCCTGGAGTGTGACAGCCAGACAAGCTTTCCTT. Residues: CAWSVTARQAFL.

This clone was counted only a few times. The CDR3 protein is CASSLFDDQYF. The CDR3 DNA reads as TGTGCCAGCAGCTTATTCGATGATCAGTACTTC. The V call is TRBV7-2, the J call TRBJ2-4, with D uncertain. V was clipped by 2 bases and J by 12 bases, with 8 bases between them. Germline-derived CDR1 and CDR2 are SGHTA and FQGNSA. The CDR3 has 11 residues.

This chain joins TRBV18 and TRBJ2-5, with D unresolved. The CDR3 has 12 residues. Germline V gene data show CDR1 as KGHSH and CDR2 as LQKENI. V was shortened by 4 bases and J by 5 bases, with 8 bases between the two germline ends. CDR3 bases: TGTGCCAGCTCACAACTGCGGGAGACCCAGTACTTC. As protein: CASSQLRETQYF. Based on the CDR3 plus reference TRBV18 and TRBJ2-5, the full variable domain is NAGVMQNPRHLVRRRGQEARLRCSPMKGHSHVYWYRQLPEEGLKFMVYLQKENIIDESGMPKERFSAEFPKEGPSILRIQQVVRGDSAAYFCASSQLRETQYFGPGTRLLVL.

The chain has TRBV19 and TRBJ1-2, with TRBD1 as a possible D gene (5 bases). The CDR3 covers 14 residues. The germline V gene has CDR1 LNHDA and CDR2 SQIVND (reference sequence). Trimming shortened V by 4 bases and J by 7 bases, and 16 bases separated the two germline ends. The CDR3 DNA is TGTGCCAGTAGTACTGGGGCGAGCGGAATTGGCTACACCTTC. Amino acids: CASSTGASGIGYTF.

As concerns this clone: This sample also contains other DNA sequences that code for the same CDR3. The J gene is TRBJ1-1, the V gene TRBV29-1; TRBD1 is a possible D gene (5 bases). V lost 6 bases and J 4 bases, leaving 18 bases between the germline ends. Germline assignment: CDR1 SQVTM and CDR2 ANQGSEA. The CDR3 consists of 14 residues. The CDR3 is CSVERDGRGTEAFF. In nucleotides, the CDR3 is TGCAGCGTAGAGAGGGACGGAAGGGGCACTGAAGCTTTCTTT.

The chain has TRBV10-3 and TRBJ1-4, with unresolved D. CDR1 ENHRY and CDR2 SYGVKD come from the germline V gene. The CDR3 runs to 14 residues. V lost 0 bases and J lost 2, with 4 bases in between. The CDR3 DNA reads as TGTGCCATCAGTGAGTCAGGGACTAATGAAAAACTGTTTTTT. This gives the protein CAISESGTNEKLFF.